The present entry profiles one TCR beta chain with its context. The protocol was immunoSEQ multiplex PCR, while the TCRdb copy is restricted to in-frame clones and leaves out a portion. The sample includes approximately 350,000 clones, about nine tenths of them seen just once. The sample belongs to a study of blood T cell repertoires in COVID-19. The wider study: Samples of COVID-19 (acute and convalescent) were obtained from the United States, Italy and Spain. T cells, B-cell-depleted T cells, or PBMCs supplied cDNA or gDNA.

Germline V lookup: CDR1 SGHTS, CDR2 YDEGEE. This CDR3 comprises 14 residues. Trimming at V came to 3 bases and at J to 4 bases, leaving 2 bases not matched to a gene. The sample taken for sequencing was peripheral blood. The TCR was taken from a woman aged 70-85 years with COVID-19, enrolled during active disease. The chain has TRBV5-8 and TRBJ2-5; 11 bases map to TRBD2. CDR3 residues: CASSSTSGVETQYF. The CDR3 region has the DNA TGTGCCAGCAGCTCGACTAGCGGGGTAGAGACCCAGTACTTC. The variable domain in full, with the rest retrieved from reference TRBV5-8 and TRBJ2-5, is EAGVTQSPTHLIKTRGQQATLRCSPISGHTSVYWYQQALGLGLQFLLWYDEGEERNRGNFPPRFSGRQFPNYSSELNVNALELEDSALYLCASSSTSGVETQYFGPGTRLLVL.